The 17 T cell receptor beta chains below all came from one sample that was sequenced in a study of cytomegalovirus exposure and HLA in healthy donors. It was with 60 Vbeta and 13 Jbeta primers that the PCR ran. Using immunoSEQ multiplex PCR, the repertoire was profiled, and TCRdb retains in-frame clones only, with some absent. Of roughly 140,000 clones in the sample, 64% were seen once. Specimen: PBMCs. The receptor set was obtained from a woman aged 30 to 39 in good health and CMV-seropositive.

The chain carries TRBV7-9 and TRBJ2-1, with a weak D call TRBD2 (6 bases). V shed 8 bases and J shed 6 bases, with 14 bases lying between them. The CDR3 totals 13 residues. Germline V CDR1 and CDR2: SEHNR, FQNEAQ (reference sequence). The CDR3 protein is CASQGGAANEQFF. Written as DNA, the CDR3 is TGTGCCAGCCAGGGCGGGGCGGCCAATGAGCAGTTCTTC.

The V call is TRBV9, the J call TRBJ1-1, with TRBD1 matching over 7 bases. Trimming cost V 4 bases and J 0 bases; bases outside gene matches: 6. Germline assignment: CDR1 SGDLS and CDR2 YYNGEE. This CDR3 has 15 amino acids. The DNA of the CDR3 is TGTGCCAGCAGCCCCATACAGGGGATGAACACTGAAGCTTTCTTT. Its translation: CASSPIQGMNTEAFF. Full variable domain (outside the CDR3, taken from reference TRBV9 and TRBJ1-1): DSGVTQTPKHLITATGQRVTLRCSPRSGDLSVYWYQQSLDQGLQFLIQYYNGEERAKGNILERFSAQQFPDLHSELNLSSLELGDSALYFCASSPIQGMNTEAFFGQGTRLTVV.

The chain employs TRBV29-1 and TRBJ1-2; D is ambiguous. The ends were cut back, 6 bases at V and 0 bases at J, with 23 bases in the middle. Germline V gene sequence: CDR1 SQVTM, CDR2 ANQGSEA. This CDR3 region has 17 residues. In nucleotides, the CDR3 is TGCAGCGTCGAGACTATGGCAGGATCTTTCTCTAACTATGGCTACACCTTC. Translating it yields CSVETMAGSFSNYGYTF.

The V call is TRBV2, the J call TRBJ2-3; 12 bases are shared with TRBD2. The CDR3 has 15 amino acids. CDR1 SNHLY and CDR2 FYNNEI come from the germline V gene. V gave up 6 bases and J gave up 3 bases; unmatched junction bases: 4. The CDR3 here is CASRRLAGVTDTQYF. The CDR3 nucleotides read TGTGCCAGCAGGAGACTAGCGGGGGTTACAGATACGCAGTATTTT.

This clone was picked up one time. V gene TRBV6-6 combines with J gene TRBJ2-7; the match to TRBD1 covers 11 bases. This CDR3 is built from 14 residues. Germline loops: CDR1 MNHNY, CDR2 SVGAGI (reference sequence). The J segment lost 4 bases and the V segment lost 5 bases, leaving 4 bases of the junction unmatched. CDR3 amino acids: CASSGQGALYEQYF. The CDR3 nucleotides read TGTGCCAGCAGTGGACAGGGGGCATTGTACGAGCAGTACTTC.

J is TRBJ2-7 and V is TRBV29-1; tentative D call: TRBD2 (6 bases). CDR1 and CDR2 (germline): SQVTM, ANQGSEA. The CDR3 runs 14 residues. Trimming left V 7 bases short and J 2 bases short, with 18 bases between. CDR3 protein: CSAKLGTGTYEQYF. The CDR3 bases are TGCAGCGCCAAGCTGGGGACTGGGACCTACGAGCAGTACTTC.

The chain is built from TRBV5-1 and TRBJ2-4; 7 bases align to TRBD1. Germline V CDR1 and CDR2: SGHRS, YFSETQ. Trimming at V came to 4 bases and at J to 8 bases, leaving 6 bases not matched to a gene. The CDR3 has 13 residues. CDR3 sequence (DNA): TGCGCCAGCAGCGAACAGGGGAGAGACATTCAGTACTTC. This sequence encodes CASSEQGRDIQYF.

The CDR3, as DNA: TGTGCCAGAAGCTTGGTTCTTACAATGGATACGCAGTATTTT. Translated: CARSLVLTMDTQYF. V is TRBV5-3 and J is TRBJ2-3, with unresolved D. TRBV5-3 is an ORF; its function is uncertain. There are 14 residues in the CDR3. V dropped 0 bases and J dropped 6 bases, with 11 bases sitting between them.

Turning to this clone: In the same sample, other DNA sequences code for this CDR3. This chain uses TRBV5-1 with TRBJ2-3, with 7 nucleotides matching TRBD2. V was clipped by 1 base and J by 0 bases; unmatched bases: 2. The germline gives CDR1 SGHRS, CDR2 YFSETQ. CDR3 length: 15 residues. The CDR3 here is CASSLSSGSTDTQYF. The CDR3 DNA reads as TGCGCCAGCAGCTTGTCTAGCGGAAGCACAGATACGCAGTATTTT.

This chain connects TRBV5-8 to TRBJ2-1; tentative D call: TRBD1 (5 bases). Germline V CDR1 and CDR2: SGHTS, YDEGEE. The V end lost 0 bases, the J end lost 8 bases, and 15 bases lay between the germline ends. The CDR3 sequence is 15 residues long. In DNA form, the CDR3 reads TGTGCCAGCAGCTTGGGGCCAACACAGGCTGATGAGCAGTTCTTC. As protein: CASSLGPTQADEQFF.

On this clone: A read error may produce the germline difference seen at one junction end. This CDR3 is also generated by other DNA sequences in the sample. The chain carries TRBV6-5 and TRBJ1-2; 7 bases agree with TRBD1. CDR1 and CDR2 (germline): MNHEY, SVGAGI. The CDR3 contains 13 residues. CDR3 nucleotide sequence: TGCGCCAGCAGTTACTTGACAGGGTATGGCTACACCTTC. Encoded protein: CASSYLTGYGYTF.

J is TRBJ1-3 and V is TRBV9; the D gene is possibly TRBD1 (5 bases). The CDR3 runs 15 residues. V gave up 5 bases and J gave up 1 base, with 13 bases separating them. Germline V gives CDR1 SGDLS, CDR2 YYNGEE. The CDR3 nucleotides read TGTGCCAGCAGTACGGCAGGGAAGTCTGGAAACACCATATATTTT. Its translation is CASSTAGKSGNTIYF.

The gene calls are TRBV6-6 and TRBJ1-2; D may be TRBD1 (5 bases). The CDR3 extends over 14 amino acids. Germline V lookup: CDR1 MNHNY, CDR2 SVGAGI (reference sequence). V dropped 7 bases and J dropped 0 bases, with 12 bases sitting between them. The CDR3 region is CASIKQAANYGYTF. CDR3 coding DNA: TGTGCCAGCATTAAACAGGCGGCTAACTATGGCTACACCTTC.

V is TRBV15 and J is TRBJ1-3; D perhaps matches TRBD1 (5 bases). Trimming cost V 3 bases and J 4 bases, with 16 bases left between them. Germline CDR1 reads LNHNV; CDR2 reads YYDKDF (reference sequence). There are 16 residues in the CDR3. The CDR3 here is CATSRGLGGTGNTIYF. The CDR3 DNA sequence: TGTGCCACCAGCAGGGGCCTGGGGGGGACGGGAAACACCATATATTTT.

The rearrangement uses TRBV6-1 and TRBJ1-5, with D possibly TRBD1 on 6 matching bases. There are 13 residues in the CDR3. Germline CDR1 reads MNHNS; CDR2 reads SASEGT. The germline V and J ends were trimmed by 10 bases and 0 bases, with 10 bases remaining between them. The chain's CDR3 is CATRQDSNQPQHF. The CDR3 coding sequence is TGTGCCACACGACAGGATAGCAATCAGCCCCAGCATTTT.

The rearrangement uses TRBV5-1 and TRBJ1-6; D is unresolved. Trimming shortened V by 4 bases and J by 7 bases, and 15 bases separated the two germline ends. CDR3 size: 15 residues. Germline V gene lookup returns CDR1 SGHRS and CDR2 YFSETQ. The CDR3 is CASSPLLRMNSPLHF. In DNA form, the CDR3 reads TGCGCCAGCAGCCCCTTGTTGAGGATGAATTCACCCCTCCACTTT.

The chain has TRBV4-2 and TRBJ1-2; the match to TRBD1 covers 9 bases. The J segment lost 5 bases and the V segment lost 2 bases, leaving 6 bases of the junction unmatched. The germline V gene has CDR1 LGHNA and CDR2 YNFKEQ. The CDR3 totals 15 residues. In nucleotides, the CDR3 is TGTGCCAGCAGCCAAACCGGGACAGGGAAGTATGGCTACACCTTC. It yields the protein CASSQTGTGKYGYTF.